In this sample, the clone carrying this T cell receptor (beta chain) turned up a few times. The antigen is not known. What was sequenced were expressed TCRB transcripts, since all of the isolated RNA had been reverse transcribed. Sequenced by immunoSEQ multiplex PCR; TCRdb stores in-frame clones only, minus some. The data contain some 270,000 clones, roughly 11% of them singletons. This entry is derived from a study of beta chain features in type 1 diabetes. Points from the study as a whole: TCRB CDR3s were moderately but significantly shorter in Type 1 diabetes patients in all four CD4+ subsets.

This sequence originates from a man under 40 with type 1 diabetes. The source material was naive CD4+ T cells from blood.

The CDR3 spells CASSLEWEGEAFF. CDR3 bases: TGTGCCAGCAGCTTGGAATGGGAGGGTGAAGCTTTCTTT. The chain couples TRBV5-4 to TRBJ1-1; D uncertain. The germline V gene encodes CDR1 SGHNT and CDR2 YYREEE (reference sequence). Trimming removed 0 bases at V and 7 bases at J, with 10 bases between. CDR3 length: 13 residues. Looking up the rest from reference TRBV5-4 and TRBJ1-1 gives the full variable domain: ETGVTQSPTHLIKTRGQQVTLRCSSQSGHNTVSWYQQALGQGPQFIFQYYREEENGRGNFPPRFSGLQFPNYSSELNVNALELDDSALYLCASSLEWEGEAFFGQGTRLTVV.